The 13 T cell receptor beta chains presented below share a single source sample, sequenced in a study of blood T cell repertoires in COVID-19. Using immunoSEQ multiplex PCR, the repertoire was profiled, and TCRdb retains in-frame clones only, with some absent. This table holds about 73,000 clones, over 60% found once. Sequenced sample: peripheral blood. These receptors came from a man in his 70s with COVID-19, enrolled during active disease.

J is TRBJ2-7 and V is TRBV24-1; 7 bases map to TRBD2. Germline V CDR1 and CDR2: KGHDR, SFDVKD. The CDR3 runs 15 residues. V lost 6 bases and J lost 6; bases outside the gene matches: 13. CDR3 amino acids: CATSSVGGPSREQYF. The CDR3 DNA follows: TGTGCCACCAGTTCGGTGGGAGGGCCCTCCCGCGAGCAGTACTTC.

This clone was seen a handful of times. The rearrangement links TRBV10-3 to TRBJ1-3; 7 bases are a match to TRBD1. The ends lost 5 bases at V and 7 bases at J; junction bases unmatched: 5. Germline loops: CDR1 ENHRY, CDR2 SYGVKD. The CDR3 is made up of 13 amino acids. CDR3 coding DNA: TGTGCCATCAGTCGAGACAGGGTGAACACCATATATTTT. This gives the protein CAISRDRVNTIYF.

V gene TRBV21-1 combines with J gene TRBJ1-2. TRBV21-1 is deemed a pseudogene. The CDR3 has 9 residues. The CDR3 region has the DNA TGTGCCAGCGTCCGGGGCTACACCTTC. This gives the protein CASVRGYTF.

The chain has TRBV6-5 and TRBJ2-1, with 9 bases lining up with TRBD2. The CDR3 contains 15 residues. From germline, CDR1 is MNHEY and CDR2 SVGAGI. V dropped 5 bases and J dropped 4; count of bases not matched to a gene: 6. CDR3: CASSIGLAMYNEQFF. CDR3 coding DNA: TGTGCCAGCAGTATCGGACTAGCGATGTACAATGAGCAGTTCTTC.

DNA for the CDR3: TGTGCCAGCAGTGATTCGGGGTTCTATAGCAATCAGCCCCAGCATTTT. Protein: CASSDSGFYSNQPQHF. This chain uses TRBV2 with TRBJ1-5; D is unresolved. The CDR3 length is 16 residues. The germline gives CDR1 SNHLY, CDR2 FYNNEI. V lost 3 bases and J lost 0, with 12 bases in between.

The chain joins TRBV4-2 to TRBJ2-7; no firm D call. CDR1 and CDR2 (germline): LGHNA, YNFKEQ. The CDR3 extends over 14 amino acids. The V and J ends lost 4 bases and 5 bases respectively, with 15 bases between them. The CDR3 DNA sequence: TGTGCCAGCAGCCCGCTTGCCCTACCCAACGAGCAGTACTTC. Encoded protein: CASSPLALPNEQYF.

The chain links TRBV4-3 to TRBJ1-2; 7 bases are a match to TRBD1. With V trimmed by 4 bases and J by 4 bases, 12 bases remained unmatched. There are 16 residues in the CDR3. Per germline, CDR1 LGHNA and CDR2 YSLEER. The CDR3 DNA is TGCGCCAGCAGCCCTCATCCACGGACAGGAAGCTATGGCTACACCTTC. It is translated as CASSPHPRTGSYGYTF.

The chain joins TRBV10-3 to TRBJ1-3; the D is unclear. This CDR3 is 14 amino acids long. CDR1 is ENHRY, CDR2 SYGVKD, per germline. The V gene lost 3 bases and the J gene lost 1 base, with 7 bases spanning the gap. The CDR3 here is CAISDGASGNTIYF. Here the CDR3 DNA reads TGTGCCATCAGTGATGGAGCGTCTGGAAACACCATATATTTT.

The chain has TRBV5-1 and TRBJ1-6; weak D call: TRBD1 (6 bases). The germline CDR1 and CDR2 sequences are SGHRS and YFSETQ. Trimming shortened V by 4 bases and J by 0 bases, and 11 bases separated the two germline ends. This CDR3 region has 16 residues. CDR3 nucleotide sequence: TGCGCCAGCAGCCCCCAGGGGAGCTCCTATAATTCACCCCTCCACTTT. Its protein is CASSPQGSSYNSPLHF.

CDR3 loop: CASSFDWDRGNEQFF. The CDR3 bases are TGTGCCAGCAGCTTTGATTGGGACAGGGGCAATGAGCAGTTCTTC. This chain uses TRBV5-5 with TRBJ2-1; 10 bases align to TRBD1. The CDR3 contains 15 residues. CDR1 and CDR2 from the germline V gene are SGHKS and YYEKEE (reference sequence). V lost 2 bases, J lost 6 bases, and 5 bases stayed unmatched. The entire variable domain, with the rest obtained from reference TRBV5-5 and TRBJ2-1, is as follows: DAGVTQSPTHLIKTRGQQVTLRCSPISGHKSVSWYQQVLGQGPQFIFQYYEKEERGRGNFPDRFSARQFPNYSSELNVNALLLGDSALYLCASSFDWDRGNEQFFGPGTRLTVL.

The rearrangement links TRBV6-2 or TRBV6-3 to TRBJ2-7; a weak D match, TRBD2 (5 bases). This CDR3 is built from 14 residues. Per the germline V gene, CDR1 is MNHEY and CDR2 is SVGEGT. V lost 5 bases and J 7 bases, leaving 18 bases between the germline ends. CDR3 region: CASSPLAVQGEQYF. For the CDR3, the DNA is TGTGCCAGCAGTCCCCTAGCCGTTCAAGGGGAGCAGTACTTC.

The CDR3 region is CASRTGTSGANEQFF. As DNA, the CDR3 is TGTGCCAGCAGAACCGGGACTAGCGGAGCCAATGAGCAGTTCTTC. This chain links TRBV28 with TRBJ2-1, with TRBD2 matching over 11 bases. After removal of 6 bases from V and 6 bases from J, the junction contained 7 bases not matched to a gene. The CDR3 is 15 amino acids. Germline CDR1 is MDHEN and CDR2 is SYDVKM. The full variable domain, rest sourced from reference TRBV28 and TRBJ2-1, is DVKVTQSSRYLVKRTGEKVFLECVQDMDHENMFWYRQDPGLGLRLIYFSYDVKMKEKGDIPEGYSVSREKKERFSLILESASTNQTSMYLCASRTGTSGANEQFFGPGTRLTVL.

V usage is TRBV7-2 and J usage is TRBJ1-4; D uncertain. CDR1 and CDR2 from the germline V gene are SGHTA and FQGNSA. V lost 0 bases and J 4 bases, leaving 9 bases between the germline ends. The CDR3 length is 15 residues. The DNA of the CDR3 is TGTGCCAGCAGCTTAGCAGGTGGAGTTAATGAAAAACTGTTTTTT. Encoded protein: CASSLAGGVNEKLFF.